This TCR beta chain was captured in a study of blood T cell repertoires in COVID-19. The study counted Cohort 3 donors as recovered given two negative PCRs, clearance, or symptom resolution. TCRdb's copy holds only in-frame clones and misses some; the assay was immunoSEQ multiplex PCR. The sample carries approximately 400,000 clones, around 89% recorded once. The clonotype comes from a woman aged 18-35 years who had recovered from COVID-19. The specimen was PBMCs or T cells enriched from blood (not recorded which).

CDR3 sequence reads: CASSSGLRRGIQYF. The DNA for the CDR3 is TGTGCCAGCAGCTCAGGACTGAGGAGGGGCATTCAGTACTTC. The chain employs TRBV9 and TRBJ2-4; weak D call: TRBD2 (6 bases). V was clipped by 4 bases and J by 9 bases, with 17 bases between them. The CDR3 extends over 14 amino acids. From germline, CDR1 is SGDLS and CDR2 YYNGEE.